This entry describes one T cell receptor beta chain. Its target is unknown. The CDR3 has 14 residues. Germline assignment: CDR1 SGHRS and CDR2 YFSETQ. V lost 3 bases to trimming and J lost 3 bases; unmatched junction nucleotides: 4. This entry belongs to a study of CD8 T cells in ankylosing spondylitis. Whole-study results and caveats: Within ankylosing spondylitis blood, a TCR beta motif made up of several highly homologous variants appeared to be characteristic.

Scientists made TCR beta libraries using quantitative 5'-RACE with molecular barcodes. Using its own MiXCR run on the 5' RACE reads, TCRdb lists one record per CDR3 protein. This table has 350,000 to 450,000 distinct CDR3 sequences, around 26% appearing once. V usage is TRBV5-1 and J usage is TRBJ2-7, with 9 bases matching TRBD1. The sequence was collected from a male donor with ankylosing spondylitis. Source material: blood, either unsorted or a sorted T cell fraction (not recorded which). The CDR3 nucleotides read TGCGCCAGCAGCTGGGGACAGGGACGCTACGAGCAGTACTTC. Translating it yields CASSWGQGRYEQYF.